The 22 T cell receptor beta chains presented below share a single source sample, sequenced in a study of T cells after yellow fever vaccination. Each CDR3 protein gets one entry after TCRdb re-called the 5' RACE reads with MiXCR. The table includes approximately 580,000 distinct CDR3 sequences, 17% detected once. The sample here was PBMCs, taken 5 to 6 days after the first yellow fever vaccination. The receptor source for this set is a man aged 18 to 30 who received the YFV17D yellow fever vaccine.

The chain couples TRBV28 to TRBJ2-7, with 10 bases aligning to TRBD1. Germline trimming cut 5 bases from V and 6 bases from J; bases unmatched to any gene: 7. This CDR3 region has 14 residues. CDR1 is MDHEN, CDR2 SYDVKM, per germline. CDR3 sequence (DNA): TGTGCCAGCAGTCCAGGGACAGGGGTTTCCGAGCAGTACGTC. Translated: CASSPGTGVSEQYV.

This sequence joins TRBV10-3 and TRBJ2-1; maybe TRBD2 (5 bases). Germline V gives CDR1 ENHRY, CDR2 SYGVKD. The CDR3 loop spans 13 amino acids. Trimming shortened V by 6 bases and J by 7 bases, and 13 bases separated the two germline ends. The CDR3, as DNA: TGTGCCATCAGAGACGGGATGGGGAATGAGCAGTTCTTC. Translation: CAIRDGMGNEQFF.

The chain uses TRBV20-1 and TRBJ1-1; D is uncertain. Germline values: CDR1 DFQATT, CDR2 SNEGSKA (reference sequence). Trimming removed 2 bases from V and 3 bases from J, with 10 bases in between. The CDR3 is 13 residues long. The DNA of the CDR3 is TGCAGTGCTAGAACGGGTTTCGACACTGAAGCTTTCTTT. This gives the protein CSARTGFDTEAFF.

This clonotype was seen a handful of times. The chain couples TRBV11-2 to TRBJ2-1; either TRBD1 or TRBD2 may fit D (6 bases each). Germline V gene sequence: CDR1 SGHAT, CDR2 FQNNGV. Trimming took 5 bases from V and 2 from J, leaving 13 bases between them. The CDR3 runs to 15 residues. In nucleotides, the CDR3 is TGTGCCAGCAGCCAGAGGGGGGACCCCTACAATGAGCAGTTCTTC. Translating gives CASSQRGDPYNEQFF.

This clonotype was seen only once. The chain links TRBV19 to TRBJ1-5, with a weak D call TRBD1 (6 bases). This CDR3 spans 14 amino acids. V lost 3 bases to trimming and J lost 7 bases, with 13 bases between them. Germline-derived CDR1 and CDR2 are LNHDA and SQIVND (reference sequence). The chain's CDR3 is CASSIPGVHQPQHF. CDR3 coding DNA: TGTGCCAGTAGTATCCCAGGGGTTCACCAGCCCCAGCATTTT.

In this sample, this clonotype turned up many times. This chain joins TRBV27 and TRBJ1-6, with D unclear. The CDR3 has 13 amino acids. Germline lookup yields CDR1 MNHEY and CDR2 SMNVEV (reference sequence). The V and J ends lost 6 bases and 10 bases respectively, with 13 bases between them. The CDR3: CASSPQSYSPLHF. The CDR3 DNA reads TGTGCCAGCAGCCCCCAGTCTTACTCACCCCTCCACTTT.

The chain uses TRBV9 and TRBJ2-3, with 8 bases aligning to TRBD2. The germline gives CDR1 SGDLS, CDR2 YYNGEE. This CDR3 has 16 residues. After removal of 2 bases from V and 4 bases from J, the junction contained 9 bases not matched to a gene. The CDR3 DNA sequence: TGTGCCAGCAGCGTGGAACCGCGGGGGGAGGCAGATACGCAGTATTTT. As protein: CASSVEPRGEADTQYF.

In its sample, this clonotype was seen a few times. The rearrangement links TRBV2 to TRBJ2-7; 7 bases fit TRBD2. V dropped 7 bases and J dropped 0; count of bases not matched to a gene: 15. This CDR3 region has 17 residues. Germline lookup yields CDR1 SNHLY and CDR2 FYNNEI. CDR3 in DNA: TGTGCCAGCAAAGGGGCCATTACTAGCGAATCCTCCTACGAGCAGTACTTC. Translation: CASKGAITSESSYEQYF.

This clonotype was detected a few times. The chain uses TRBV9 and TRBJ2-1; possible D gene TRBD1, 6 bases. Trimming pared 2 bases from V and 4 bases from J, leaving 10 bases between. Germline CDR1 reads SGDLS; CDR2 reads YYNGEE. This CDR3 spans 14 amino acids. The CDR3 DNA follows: TGTGCCAGCAGCGTGGACAGCAAGTACAATGAGCAGTTCTTC. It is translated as CASSVDSKYNEQFF.

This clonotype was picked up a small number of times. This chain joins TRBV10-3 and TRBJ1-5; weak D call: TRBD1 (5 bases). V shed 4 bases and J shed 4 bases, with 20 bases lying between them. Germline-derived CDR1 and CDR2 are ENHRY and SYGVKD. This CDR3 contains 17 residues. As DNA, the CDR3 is TGTGCCATCAGTGCCTACTCCGGGACGCCCGGGAATCAGCCCCAGCATTTT. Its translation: CAISAYSGTPGNQPQHF.

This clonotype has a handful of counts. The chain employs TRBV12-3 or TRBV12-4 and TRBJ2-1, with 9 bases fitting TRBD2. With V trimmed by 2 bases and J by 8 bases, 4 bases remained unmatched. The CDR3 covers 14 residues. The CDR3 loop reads CASSLSGGKDEQFF. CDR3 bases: TGTGCCAGCAGTTTAAGCGGGGGGAAGGATGAGCAGTTCTTC.

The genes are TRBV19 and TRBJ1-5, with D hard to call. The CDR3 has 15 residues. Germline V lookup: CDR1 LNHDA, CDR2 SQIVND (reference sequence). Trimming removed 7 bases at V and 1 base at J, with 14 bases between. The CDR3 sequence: CASTYGVGSNQPQHF. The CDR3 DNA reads TGTGCCAGTACCTACGGGGTAGGAAGCAATCAGCCCCAGCATTTT.

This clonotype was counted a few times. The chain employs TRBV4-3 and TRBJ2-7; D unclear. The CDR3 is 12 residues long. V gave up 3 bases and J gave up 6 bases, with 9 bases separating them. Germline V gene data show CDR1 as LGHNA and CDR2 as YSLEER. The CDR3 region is CASSHLSAEQYF. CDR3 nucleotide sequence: TGCGCCAGCAGCCACCTCTCTGCCGAGCAGTACTTC.

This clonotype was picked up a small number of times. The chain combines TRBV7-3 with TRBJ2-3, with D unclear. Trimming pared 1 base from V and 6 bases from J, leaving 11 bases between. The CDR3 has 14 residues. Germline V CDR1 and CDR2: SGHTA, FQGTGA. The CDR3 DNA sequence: TGTGCCAGCAGCTTAAGAAACAGCGCCGATACGCAGTATTTT. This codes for CASSLRNSADTQYF. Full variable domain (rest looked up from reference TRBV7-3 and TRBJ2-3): GAGVSQTPSNKVTEKGKYVELRCDPISGHTALYWYRQSLGQGPEFLIYFQGTGAADDSGLPNDRFFAVRPEGSVSTLKIQRTERGDSAVYLCASSLRNSADTQYFGPGTRLTVL.

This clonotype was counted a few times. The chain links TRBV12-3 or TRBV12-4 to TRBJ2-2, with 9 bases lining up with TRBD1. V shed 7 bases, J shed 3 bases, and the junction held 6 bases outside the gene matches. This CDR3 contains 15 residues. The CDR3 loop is CASNRGQGYTGELFF. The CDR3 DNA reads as TGTGCCAGCAACCGGGGACAGGGATACACCGGGGAGCTGTTTTTT.

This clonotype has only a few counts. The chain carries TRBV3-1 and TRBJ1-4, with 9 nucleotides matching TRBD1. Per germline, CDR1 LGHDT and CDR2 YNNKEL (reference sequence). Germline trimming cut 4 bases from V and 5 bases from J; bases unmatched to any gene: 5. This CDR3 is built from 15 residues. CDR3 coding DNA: TGTGCCAGCAGCCGGGCGACAGGGGGGAATGAAAAACTGTTTTTT. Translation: CASSRATGGNEKLFF.

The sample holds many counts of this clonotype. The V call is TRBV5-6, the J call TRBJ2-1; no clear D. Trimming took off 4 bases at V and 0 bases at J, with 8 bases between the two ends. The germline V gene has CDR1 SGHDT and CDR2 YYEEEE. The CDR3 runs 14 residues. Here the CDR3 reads CASSQLSSYNEQFF. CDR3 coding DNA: TGTGCCAGCAGCCAGTTGAGCTCCTACAATGAGCAGTTCTTC. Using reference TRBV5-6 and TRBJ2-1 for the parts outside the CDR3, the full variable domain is DAGVTQSPTHLIKTRGQQVTLRCSPKSGHDTVSWYQQALGQGPQFIFQYYEEEERQRGNFPDRFSGHQFPNYSSELNVNALLLGDSALYLCASSQLSSYNEQFFGPGTRLTVL.

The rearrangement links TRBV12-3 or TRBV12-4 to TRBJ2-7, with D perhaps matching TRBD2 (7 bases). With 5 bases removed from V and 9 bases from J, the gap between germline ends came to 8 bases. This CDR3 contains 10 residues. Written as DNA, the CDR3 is TGTGCCAGCAGTCGGGGGGCGCAGTACTTC. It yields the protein CASSRGAQYF.

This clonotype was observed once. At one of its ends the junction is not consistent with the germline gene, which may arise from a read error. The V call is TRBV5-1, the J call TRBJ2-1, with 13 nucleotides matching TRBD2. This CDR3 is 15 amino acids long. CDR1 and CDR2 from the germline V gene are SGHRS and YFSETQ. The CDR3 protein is CASSYTSGGAYEQFF. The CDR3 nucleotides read TGTGCCAGCAGCTATACTAGCGGGGGGGCCTATGAGCAGTTCTTC.

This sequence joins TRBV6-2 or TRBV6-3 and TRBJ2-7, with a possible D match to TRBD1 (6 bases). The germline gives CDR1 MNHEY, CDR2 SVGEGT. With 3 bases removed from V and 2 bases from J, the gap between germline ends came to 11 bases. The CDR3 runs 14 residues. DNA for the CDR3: TGTGCCAGCAGTTATATAGACAGGACCTACGAGCAGTACGTC. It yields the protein CASSYIDRTYEQYV.

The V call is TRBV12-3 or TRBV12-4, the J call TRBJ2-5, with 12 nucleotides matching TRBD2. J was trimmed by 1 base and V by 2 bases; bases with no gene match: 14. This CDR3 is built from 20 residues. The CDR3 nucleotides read TGTGCCAGCAGTTTAATGGGGCTAGCGGGGGGGCCTAAATTCCAAGAGACCCAGTACTTC. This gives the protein CASSLMGLAGGPKFQETQYF.

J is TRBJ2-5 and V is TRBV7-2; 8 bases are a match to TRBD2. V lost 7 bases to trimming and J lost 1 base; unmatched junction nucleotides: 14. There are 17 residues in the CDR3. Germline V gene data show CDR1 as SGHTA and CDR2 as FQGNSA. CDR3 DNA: TGTGCCAGCAATGGGGGAGCGGGCGGGGGGCCCCAAGAGACCCAGTACTTC. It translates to CASNGGAGGGPQETQYF.